This T cell receptor beta chain is drawn from a study of T cell repertoires in cytomegalovirus infection (dated by TCRdb to between 2019 and 2020). Notes on the research overall: The HLA type of each donor mattered for the analysis, because public TCR beta signatures pointed to carriage of CMV infection along with the matching HLA type.

The germline ends are 7 bases apart after V is trimmed by 4 bases and J by 0 bases. The CDR3 measures 13 amino acids from cysteine to phenylalanine. Just the 39-base CDR3 DNA is kept, in frame starting at base 1. CDR1 and CDR2 are drawn from the germline V gene: SQVTM, ANQGSEA. What the research found in general, with its limitations: In both this cohort and an independent approximately 350-donor cohort, the cumulative frequency of public TCR beta family members distinguished carriers of CMV infection plus the relevant HLA type. The ex vivo response was dominated by HLA-C-restricted CMV-specific TCR beta clonotypes, which also provided the single most frequent clonotype in two of eight donors.

This sample was sequenced with an Illumina HiSeq 1500. The public reads were reanalyzed by TCRdb: fastp trimming at Q25, MiXCR alignment, in-frame beta chains only. Records with the same CDR3 protein are collapsed into one entry carrying the most frequent genes and DNA. The sample data list around 230,000 distinct CDR3 sequences, and about 7% of these were observed just once. The ten largest clones capture more than 5.5% of the sample. This clonotype was counted at least ten times. The antigen this receptor binds is unknown. No base quality information exists; no much larger clone differs at one position.

Sequenced material: PBMCs. In this chain, TRBV29-1 is recombined with TRBJ1-5; the D segment cannot be called with confidence. The TCR was taken from a human donor in good health (CMV status not recorded). Some clones in this sample may be carry-over from other donors' samples. DNA sequence: TGCAGCGTTGCGGTAGATAGCAATCAGCCCCAGCATTTT. Translated, it gives CSVAVDSNQPQHF.